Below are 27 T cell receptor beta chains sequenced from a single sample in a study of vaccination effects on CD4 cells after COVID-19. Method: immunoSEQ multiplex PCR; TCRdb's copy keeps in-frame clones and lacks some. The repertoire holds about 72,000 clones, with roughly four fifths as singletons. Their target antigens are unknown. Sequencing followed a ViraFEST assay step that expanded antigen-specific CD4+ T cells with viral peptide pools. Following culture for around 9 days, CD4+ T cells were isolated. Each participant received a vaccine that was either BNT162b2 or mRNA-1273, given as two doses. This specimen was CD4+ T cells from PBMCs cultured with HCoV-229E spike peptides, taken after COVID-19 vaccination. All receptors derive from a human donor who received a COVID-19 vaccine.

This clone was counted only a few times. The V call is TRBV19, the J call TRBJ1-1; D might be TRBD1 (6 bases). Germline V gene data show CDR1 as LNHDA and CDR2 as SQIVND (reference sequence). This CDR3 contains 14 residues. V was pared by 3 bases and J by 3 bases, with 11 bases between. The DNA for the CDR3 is TGTGCCAGTAGTATGGAAAGGGGGGACACTGAAGCTTTCTTT. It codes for CASSMERGDTEAFF.

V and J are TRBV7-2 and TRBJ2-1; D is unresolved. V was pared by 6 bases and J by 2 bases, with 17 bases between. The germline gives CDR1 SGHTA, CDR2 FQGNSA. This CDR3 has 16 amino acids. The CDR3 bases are TGTGCCAGCAGTTACTTTCCCGGGCAGCCCTACAATGAGCAGTTCTTC. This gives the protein CASSYFPGQPYNEQFF.

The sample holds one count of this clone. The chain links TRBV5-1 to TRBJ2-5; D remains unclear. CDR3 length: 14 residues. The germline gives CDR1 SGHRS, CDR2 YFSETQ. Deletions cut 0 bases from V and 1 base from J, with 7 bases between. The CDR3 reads CASSLDRTQETQYF. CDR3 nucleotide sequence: TGCGCCAGCAGCTTGGATCGCACCCAAGAGACCCAGTACTTC.

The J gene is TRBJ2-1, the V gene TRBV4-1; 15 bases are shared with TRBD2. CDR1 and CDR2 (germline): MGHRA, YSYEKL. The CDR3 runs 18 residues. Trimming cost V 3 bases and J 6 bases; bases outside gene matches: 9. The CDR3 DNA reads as TGCGCCAGCAGCCACATTCCCGGGACTAGCGGGGGGCTCAATGAGCAGTTCTTC. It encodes CASSHIPGTSGGLNEQFF.

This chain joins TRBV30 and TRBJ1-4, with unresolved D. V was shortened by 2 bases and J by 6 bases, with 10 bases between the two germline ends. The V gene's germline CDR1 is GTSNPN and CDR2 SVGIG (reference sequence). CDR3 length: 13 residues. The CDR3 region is CAWSPDTYEKLFF. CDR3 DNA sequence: TGTGCCTGGAGTCCAGACACGTATGAAAAACTGTTTTTT. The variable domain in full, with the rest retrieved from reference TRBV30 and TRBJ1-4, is SQTIHQWPATLVQPVGSPLSLECTVEGTSNPNLYWYRQAAGRGLQLLFYSVGIGQISSEVPQNLSASRPQDRQFILSSKKLLLSDSGFYLCAWSPDTYEKLFFGSGTQLSVL.

DNA of the CDR3: TGTGCCAGCAGTGAGTTTGGGCAGATCCAAGAGACCCAGTACTTC. Translation gives CASSEFGQIQETQYF. The rearrangement joins TRBV2 to TRBJ2-5; D ambiguous. This CDR3 contains 15 residues. Germline V CDR1 and CDR2: SNHLY, FYNNEI. The V end lost 3 bases, the J end lost 1 base, and 12 bases lay between the germline ends.

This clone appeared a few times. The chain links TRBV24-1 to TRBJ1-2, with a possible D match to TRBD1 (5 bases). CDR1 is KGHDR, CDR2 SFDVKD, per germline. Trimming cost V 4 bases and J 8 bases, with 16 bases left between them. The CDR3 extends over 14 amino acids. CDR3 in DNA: TGTGCCACCAGTGACCAGCCAGGGATGGGGGGCTACACCTTC. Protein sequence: CATSDQPGMGGYTF.

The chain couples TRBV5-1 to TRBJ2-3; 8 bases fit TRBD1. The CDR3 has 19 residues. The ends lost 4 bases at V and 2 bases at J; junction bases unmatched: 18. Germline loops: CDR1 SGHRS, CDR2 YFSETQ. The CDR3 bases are TGCGCCAGCAGCACCTCGGACAGGGTAGGGACGGCTGCCACAGATACGCAGTATTTT. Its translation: CASSTSDRVGTAATDTQYF. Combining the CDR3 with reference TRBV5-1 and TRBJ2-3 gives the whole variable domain KAGVTQTPRYLIKTRGQQVTLSCSPISGHRSVSWYQQTPGQGLQFLFEYFSETQRNKGNFPGRFSGRQFSNSRSEMNVSTLELGDSALYLCASSTSDRVGTAATDTQYFGPGTRLTVL.

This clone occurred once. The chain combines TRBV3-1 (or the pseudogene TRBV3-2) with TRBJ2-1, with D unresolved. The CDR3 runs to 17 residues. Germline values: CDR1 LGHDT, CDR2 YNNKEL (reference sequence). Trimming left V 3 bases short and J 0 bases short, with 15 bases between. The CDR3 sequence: CASSHPGSLSSYNEQFF. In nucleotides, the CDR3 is TGTGCCAGCAGCCACCCCGGGTCTCTCAGCTCCTACAATGAGCAGTTCTTC.

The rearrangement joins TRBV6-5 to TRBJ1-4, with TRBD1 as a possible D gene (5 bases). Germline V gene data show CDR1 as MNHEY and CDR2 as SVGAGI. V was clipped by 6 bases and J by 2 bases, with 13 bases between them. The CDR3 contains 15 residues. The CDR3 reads CASRLATATNEKLFF. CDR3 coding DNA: TGTGCCAGCAGACTCGCGACAGCTACTAATGAAAAACTGTTTTTT.

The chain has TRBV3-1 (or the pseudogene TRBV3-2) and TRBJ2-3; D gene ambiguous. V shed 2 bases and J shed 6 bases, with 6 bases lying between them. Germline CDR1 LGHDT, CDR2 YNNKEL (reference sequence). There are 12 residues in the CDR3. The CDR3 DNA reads TGTGCCAGCAGCCAAATCAGGGATACGCAGTATTTT. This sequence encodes CASSQIRDTQYF.

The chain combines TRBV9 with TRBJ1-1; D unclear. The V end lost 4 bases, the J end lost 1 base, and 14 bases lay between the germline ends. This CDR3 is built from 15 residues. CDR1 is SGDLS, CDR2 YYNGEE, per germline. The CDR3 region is CASSLTNKPNTEAFF. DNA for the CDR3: TGTGCCAGCAGCCTAACTAATAAACCGAACACTGAAGCTTTCTTT. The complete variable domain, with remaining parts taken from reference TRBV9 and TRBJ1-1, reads DSGVTQTPKHLITATGQRVTLRCSPRSGDLSVYWYQQSLDQGLQFLIQYYNGEERAKGNILERFSAQQFPDLHSELNLSSLELGDSALYFCASSLTNKPNTEAFFGQGTRLTVV.

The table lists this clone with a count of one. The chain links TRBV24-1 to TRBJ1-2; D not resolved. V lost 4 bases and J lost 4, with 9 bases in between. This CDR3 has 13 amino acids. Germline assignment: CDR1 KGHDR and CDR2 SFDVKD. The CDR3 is CATSDPSSYGYTF. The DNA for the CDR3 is TGTGCCACCAGTGACCCGTCCAGCTATGGCTACACCTTC.

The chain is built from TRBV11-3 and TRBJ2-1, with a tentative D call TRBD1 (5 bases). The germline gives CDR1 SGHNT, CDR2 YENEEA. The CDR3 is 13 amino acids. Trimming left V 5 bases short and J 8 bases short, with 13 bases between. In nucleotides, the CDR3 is TGTGCCAGCAGCGCCGAAGGACACTATGAGCAGTTCTTC. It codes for CASSAEGHYEQFF.

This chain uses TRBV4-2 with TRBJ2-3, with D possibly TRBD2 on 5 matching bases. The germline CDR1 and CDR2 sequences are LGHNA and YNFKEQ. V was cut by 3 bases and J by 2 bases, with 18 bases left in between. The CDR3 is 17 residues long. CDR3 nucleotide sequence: TGTGCCAGCAGCCACGCCACCGGACTGACAAACACAGATACGCAGTATTTT. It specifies CASSHATGLTNTDTQYF.

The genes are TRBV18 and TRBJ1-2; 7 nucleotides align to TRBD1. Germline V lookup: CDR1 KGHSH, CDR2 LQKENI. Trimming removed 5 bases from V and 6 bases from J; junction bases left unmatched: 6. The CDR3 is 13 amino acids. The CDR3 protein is CASSITGVDGYTF. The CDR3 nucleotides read TGTGCCAGCTCAATTACAGGGGTGGATGGCTACACCTTC.

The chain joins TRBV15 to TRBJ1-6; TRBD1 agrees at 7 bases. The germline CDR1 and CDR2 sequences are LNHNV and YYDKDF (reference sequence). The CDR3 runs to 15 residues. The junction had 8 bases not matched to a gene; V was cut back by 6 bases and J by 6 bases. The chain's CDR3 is CATRGATGANSPLHF. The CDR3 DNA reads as TGTGCCACCAGAGGGGCTACAGGGGCTAATTCACCCCTCCACTTT.

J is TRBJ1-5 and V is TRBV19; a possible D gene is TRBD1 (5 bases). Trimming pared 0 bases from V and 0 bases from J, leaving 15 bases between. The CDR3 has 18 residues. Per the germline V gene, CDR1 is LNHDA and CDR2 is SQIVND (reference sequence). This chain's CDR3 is CASSIDSRGVHSNQPQHF. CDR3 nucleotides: TGTGCCAGTAGTATAGATAGCCGGGGGGTCCATAGCAATCAGCCCCAGCATTTT.

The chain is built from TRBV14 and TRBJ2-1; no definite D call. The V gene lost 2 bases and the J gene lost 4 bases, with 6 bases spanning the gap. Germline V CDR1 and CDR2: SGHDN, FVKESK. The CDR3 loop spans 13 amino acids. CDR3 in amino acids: CASSQNRYNEQFF. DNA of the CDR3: TGTGCCAGCAGCCAAAATAGATACAATGAGCAGTTCTTC.

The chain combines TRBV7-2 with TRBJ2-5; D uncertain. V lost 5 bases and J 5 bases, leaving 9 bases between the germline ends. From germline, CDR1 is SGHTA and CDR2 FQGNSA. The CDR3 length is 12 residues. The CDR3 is CASSPTGETQYF. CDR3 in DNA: TGTGCCAGCAGCCCGACTGGGGAGACCCAGTACTTC.

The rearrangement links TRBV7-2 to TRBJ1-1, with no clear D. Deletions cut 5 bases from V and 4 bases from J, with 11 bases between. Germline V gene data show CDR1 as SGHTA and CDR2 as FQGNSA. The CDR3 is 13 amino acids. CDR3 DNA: TGTGCCAGCAGCGAGGAGGGCTCCACTGAAGCTTTCTTT. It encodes CASSEEGSTEAFF.

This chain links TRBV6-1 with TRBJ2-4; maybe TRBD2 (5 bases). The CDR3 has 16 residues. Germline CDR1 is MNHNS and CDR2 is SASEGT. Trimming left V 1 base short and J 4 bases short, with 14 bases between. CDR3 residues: CASSEGIGENKNIQYF. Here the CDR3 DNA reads TGTGCCAGCAGTGAAGGGATCGGGGAGAATAAAAACATTCAGTACTTC.

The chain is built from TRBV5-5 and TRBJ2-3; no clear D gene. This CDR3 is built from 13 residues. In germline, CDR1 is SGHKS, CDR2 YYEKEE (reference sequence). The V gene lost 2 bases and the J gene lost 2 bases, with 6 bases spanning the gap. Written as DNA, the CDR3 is TGTGCCAGCAGCTTCCAGGTCACAGATACGCAGTATTTT. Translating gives CASSFQVTDTQYF. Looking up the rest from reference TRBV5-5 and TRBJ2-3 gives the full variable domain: DAGVTQSPTHLIKTRGQQVTLRCSPISGHKSVSWYQQVLGQGPQFIFQYYEKEERGRGNFPDRFSARQFPNYSSELNVNALLLGDSALYLCASSFQVTDTQYFGPGTRLTVL.

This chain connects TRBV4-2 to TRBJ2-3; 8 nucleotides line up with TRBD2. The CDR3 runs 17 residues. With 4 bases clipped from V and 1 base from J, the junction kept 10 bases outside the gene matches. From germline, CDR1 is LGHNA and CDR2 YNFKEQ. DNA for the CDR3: TGTGCCAGCAGCCGTACGCCGGGACTAGGGGGCACAGATACGCAGTATTTT. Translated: CASSRTPGLGGTDTQYF.

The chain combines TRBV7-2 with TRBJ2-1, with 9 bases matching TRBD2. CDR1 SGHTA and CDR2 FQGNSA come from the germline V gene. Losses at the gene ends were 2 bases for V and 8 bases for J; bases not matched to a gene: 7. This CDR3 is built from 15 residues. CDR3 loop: CASSLLAGRVDEQFF. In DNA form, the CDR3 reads TGTGCCAGCAGCTTACTAGCGGGGAGGGTCGATGAGCAGTTCTTC.

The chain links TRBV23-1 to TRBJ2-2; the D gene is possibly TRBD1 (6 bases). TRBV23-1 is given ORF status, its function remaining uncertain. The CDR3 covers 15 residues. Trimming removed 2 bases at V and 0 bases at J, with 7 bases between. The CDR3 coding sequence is TGCGCCAGCAGTCAAACAGGGCCGAACACCGGGGAGCTGTTTTTT. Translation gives CASSQTGPNTGELFF.

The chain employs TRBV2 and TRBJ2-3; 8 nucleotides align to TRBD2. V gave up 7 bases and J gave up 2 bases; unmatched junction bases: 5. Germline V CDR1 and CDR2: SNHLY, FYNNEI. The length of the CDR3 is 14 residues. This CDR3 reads CASKTGGLTDTQYF. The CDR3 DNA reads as TGTGCCAGCAAGACGGGGGGGCTCACAGATACGCAGTATTTT.